A selection of T cell receptor beta chains follows, all from one sample in a study of cytomegalovirus exposure and HLA in healthy donors. Here immunoSEQ multiplex PCR was the method, and the copy in TCRdb shows in-frame clones only, minus some. The sample yields hundreds of thousands of clones, roughly 91% seen once. The sequencing input was PBMCs. These receptors all stem from a woman aged 25 to 39 in good health and CMV-seronegative. CDR3s include the opening cysteine and the closing phenylalanine or tryptophan. The D gene is left open where the match is weak. Clone sizes are given selectively: once, few, many, or a class where the clone is expanded.

d_gene,abundance,j_gene,v_gene,CDR3nt,CDR3aa
NA,NA,TRBJ2-7,TRBV11-2,TGTGCCAGCAGCTATACGCGGCCGGCAATCGAGCAGTACTTC,CASSYTRPAIEQYF
NA,NA,TRBJ1-2,TRBV5-6,TGTGCCAGCAGCCTCAAAACCTTAGGACCCTATGGCTACACCTTC,CASSLKTLGPYGYTF
TRBD1,NA,TRBJ2-7,TRBV11-2,TGTGCCAGCAGCTCCTGGGACAGCTACGAGCAGTACTTC,CASSSWDSYEQYF
NA,NA,TRBJ1-2,TRBV28,TGTGCCAGCAGACTAGGGACCACCTATGGCTACACCTTC,CASRLGTTYGYTF
TRBD1,once,TRBJ2-5,TRBV27,TGTGCCAGCAGTTTACGGGGTCAGACAGGGTTGGAGACCCAGTACTTC,CASSLRGQTGLETQYF
TRBD1,once,TRBJ1-1,TRBV15,TGTGCCACCAGCAGGGACAGGCACACTGAAGCTTTCTTT,CATSRDRHTEAFF
NA,NA,TRBJ2-7,TRBV4-3,TGCGCCAGCAGCCAAGTCAGTTGGGCTAGCCCTAGCTACGAGCAGTACTTC,CASSQVSWASPSYEQYF
NA,NA,TRBJ1-2,TRBV9,TGTGCCAGCAGCGTGGGCTGGGTGGATGGCTACACCTTC,CASSVGWVDGYTF
TRBD2,NA,TRBJ2-1,TRBV6-5,TGTGCCAGCAGTTACTCATCGGGACTAGCAGGGCAGTTCTTC,CASSYSSGLAGQFF
NA,NA,TRBJ2-7,TRBV28,TGTGCCAGCAGTTTCATGCGCTCCTACGAGCAGTACTTC,CASSFMRSYEQYF
TRBD2,NA,TRBJ2-7,TRBV19,TGTGCCAGTAGTAGGGGAACTAGCGGATTAGGGTCCTACGAGCAGTACTTC,CASSRGTSGLGSYEQYF
NA,NA,TRBJ2-1,TRBV11-2,TGTGCCAGCAGCTTAGGGGTTCTTCCGGACAATGAGCAGTTCTTC,CASSLGVLPDNEQFF
TRBD2,NA,TRBJ2-1,TRBV7-2,TGTGCCAGCAGTTCGGGACTAGCGGGAGATCGGTCCTACAATGAGCAGTTCTTC,CASSSGLAGDRSYNEQFF
TRBD2,NA,TRBJ2-2,TRBV30,TGTGCCTACCTGGTCGGCGGGAGGGCGGGGACCGGGGAGCTGTTTTTT,CAYLVGGRAGTGELFF
NA,few,TRBJ1-1,TRBV11-2,TGTGCCAGCAGCTTAGCTAGTGAAGCTTTCTTT,CASSLASEAFF
NA,NA,TRBJ2-3,TRBV11-3,TGTGCCAGCAGCTTAGGATGGGCGGACACAGATACGCAGTATTTT,CASSLGWADTDTQYF
TRBD1,NA,TRBJ1-3,TRBV4-1,TGCGCCAGCAGCCAAGAGGGTACAGGGGTCCTACCTGTCTCTGGAAACACCATATATTTT,CASSQEGTGVLPVSGNTIYF
NA,NA,TRBJ2-2,TRBV5-6,TGTGCCAGCAGCTTGGATTGGGGAGGGGAGCTGTTTTTT,CASSLDWGGELFF
NA,once,TRBJ2-2,TRBV7-3,TGTGCCAGCAGCTTAAGAGCCGGGGAGCTGTTTTTT,CASSLRAGELFF
NA,once,TRBJ2-7,TRBV10-3,TGTGCCATCGGGCCTGCTTACGAGCAGTACTTC,CAIGPAYEQYF
NA,NA,TRBJ2-7,TRBV7-6,TGTGCCAGCATCAAAGGAGGGGAGCAGTACTTC,CASIKGGEQYF
NA,NA,TRBJ2-7,TRBV5-1,TGCGCCAGCAGCCCTAGGGGTTTAACCTACGAGCAGTACTTC,CASSPRGLTYEQYF
NA,NA,TRBJ2-1,TRBV11-2,TGTGCCAGCAGCCTATGGGGGTACAATGAGCAGTTCTTC,CASSLWGYNEQFF
TRBD2,NA,TRBJ2-3,TRBV5-1,TGCGCCAGCAGACCTCCCTTAGCGGGAGGTATAGATACGCAGTATTTT,CASRPPLAGGIDTQYF
TRBD2,NA,TRBJ2-1,TRBV27,TGTGCCAGCAGCCCTGGTGCCTTAATAGCGGGACGAAATGAGCAGTTCTTC,CASSPGALIAGRNEQFF
TRBD2,NA,TRBJ2-3,TRBV27,TGTGCCAGCAAATCCAGCGGGAGCCCCCCAGATACGCAGTATTTT,CASKSSGSPPDTQYF
NA,NA,TRBJ2-2,TRBV7-2,TGTGCCAGCAGTACCCTTACTGGGGGTAACGGGGAGCTGTTTTTT,CASSTLTGGNGELFF
NA,NA,TRBJ2-7,TRBV13,TGTGCCAGCAGCTCGACCGTGACCTACGAGCAGTACTTC,CASSSTVTYEQYF
NA,NA,TRBJ2-7,TRBV4-3,TGCGCCAGCAGCCAAGGGGTTACCTACGAGCAGTACTTC,CASSQGVTYEQYF
NA,NA,TRBJ2-1,TRBV20-1,TGCAGTGCTTCCTCCGGGCCAGAGCAGTTCTTC,CSASSGPEQFF
TRBD2,NA,TRBJ2-7,TRBV6-1,TGTGCCAGTACTCCGGGACTAGCGGGTTGGGAGCAGTACTTC,CASTPGLAGWEQYF
NA,NA,TRBJ1-2,TRBV7-2,TGTGCCAGCAGCTTAGGCATCAGGGCAGGGGGCTACACCTTC,CASSLGIRAGGYTF
TRBD1,NA,TRBJ2-3,TRBV15,TGTGCCACCAGCAGAACACCGACAGGGGCTAGCACAGATACGCAGTATTTT,CATSRTPTGASTDTQYF
NA,NA,TRBJ2-7,TRBV30,TGTGCCTGGAGTGACCCCCACGAGCAGTACTTC,CAWSDPHEQYF
TRBD1,once,TRBJ2-2,TRBV4-3,TGCGCCAGCAGCCAAGAACCGGGACAGGGGGCCACCGGGGAGCTGTTTTTT,CASSQEPGQGATGELFF
NA,many,TRBJ1-5,TRBV15,TGTGCCACCAGCCTAGAGCGTGGGAATCAGCCCCAGCATTTT,CATSLERGNQPQHF
NA,NA,TRBJ2-3,TRBV7-3,TGTGCCAGCAGCCTGATTGGGGGCGGGAGCGGGGCAGATACGCAGTATTTT,CASSLIGGGSGADTQYF
NA,NA,TRBJ2-3,TRBV28,TGTGCCAGCAGTTATCTGACAGATACGCAGTATTTT,CASSYLTDTQYF
TRBD1,NA,TRBJ1-4,TRBV9,TGTGCCAGCAGCGTGCGTGGGACAGCTGAAAAACTGTTTTTT,CASSVRGTAEKLFF
TRBD2,NA,TRBJ2-5,TRBV7-8,TGTGCCAGCAGCCTCGGGACTAGCGGGATGAAGGGAGAGACCCAGTACTTC,CASSLGTSGMKGETQYF
NA,NA,TRBJ2-1,TRBV7-9,TGTGCCAGCAGCCCTGTAGTGGATGAGCAGTTCTTC,CASSPVVDEQFF
NA,NA,TRBJ2-3,TRBV18,TGTGCCAGCTCACCGATAATCACAGATACGCAGTATTTT,CASSPIITDTQYF
NA,NA,TRBJ2-3,TRBV7-6,TGTGCCAGCAGCTTAACGGTAGACCGGGATAATACGCAGTATTTT,CASSLTVDRDNTQYF
NA,NA,TRBJ2-5,TRBV2,TGTGCCAGCCTTGGGGAGCAGGAGACCCAGTACTTC,CASLGEQETQYF
NA,NA,TRBJ2-4,TRBV5-6,TGTGCCAGCAGCTTAAGAAGACTCTTAAACAAAAACATTCAGTACTTC,CASSLRRLLNKNIQYF
TRBD2,NA,TRBJ2-5,TRBV5-4,TGTGCCAGCAGCTTGGCGGGGGGGCTAACGGAGACCCAGTACTTC,CASSLAGGLTETQYF
NA,NA,TRBJ1-5,TRBV12-5,TGTGCTAGTGGTTTGGGTGCAGGTCAGCCCCAGCATTTT,CASGLGAGQPQHF
NA,NA,TRBJ2-2,TRBV30,TGTGCCTGGACTGGGGGTTCCGGGGAGCTGTTTTTT,CAWTGGSGELFF
NA,NA,TRBJ2-1,TRBV6-1,TGTGCCAGCAGTGACCGGGGACGGTACAATGAGCAGTTCTTC,CASSDRGRYNEQFF
TRBD1,NA,TRBJ2-7,TRBV5-1,TGCGCCAGCAGCTTACTGACAGGGTACGAGCAGTACTTC,CASSLLTGYEQYF
NA,NA,TRBJ2-7,TRBV6-4,TGTGCCAGCAGTGACTCAAGGACGGGCTCCTACGAGCAGTACTTC,CASSDSRTGSYEQYF